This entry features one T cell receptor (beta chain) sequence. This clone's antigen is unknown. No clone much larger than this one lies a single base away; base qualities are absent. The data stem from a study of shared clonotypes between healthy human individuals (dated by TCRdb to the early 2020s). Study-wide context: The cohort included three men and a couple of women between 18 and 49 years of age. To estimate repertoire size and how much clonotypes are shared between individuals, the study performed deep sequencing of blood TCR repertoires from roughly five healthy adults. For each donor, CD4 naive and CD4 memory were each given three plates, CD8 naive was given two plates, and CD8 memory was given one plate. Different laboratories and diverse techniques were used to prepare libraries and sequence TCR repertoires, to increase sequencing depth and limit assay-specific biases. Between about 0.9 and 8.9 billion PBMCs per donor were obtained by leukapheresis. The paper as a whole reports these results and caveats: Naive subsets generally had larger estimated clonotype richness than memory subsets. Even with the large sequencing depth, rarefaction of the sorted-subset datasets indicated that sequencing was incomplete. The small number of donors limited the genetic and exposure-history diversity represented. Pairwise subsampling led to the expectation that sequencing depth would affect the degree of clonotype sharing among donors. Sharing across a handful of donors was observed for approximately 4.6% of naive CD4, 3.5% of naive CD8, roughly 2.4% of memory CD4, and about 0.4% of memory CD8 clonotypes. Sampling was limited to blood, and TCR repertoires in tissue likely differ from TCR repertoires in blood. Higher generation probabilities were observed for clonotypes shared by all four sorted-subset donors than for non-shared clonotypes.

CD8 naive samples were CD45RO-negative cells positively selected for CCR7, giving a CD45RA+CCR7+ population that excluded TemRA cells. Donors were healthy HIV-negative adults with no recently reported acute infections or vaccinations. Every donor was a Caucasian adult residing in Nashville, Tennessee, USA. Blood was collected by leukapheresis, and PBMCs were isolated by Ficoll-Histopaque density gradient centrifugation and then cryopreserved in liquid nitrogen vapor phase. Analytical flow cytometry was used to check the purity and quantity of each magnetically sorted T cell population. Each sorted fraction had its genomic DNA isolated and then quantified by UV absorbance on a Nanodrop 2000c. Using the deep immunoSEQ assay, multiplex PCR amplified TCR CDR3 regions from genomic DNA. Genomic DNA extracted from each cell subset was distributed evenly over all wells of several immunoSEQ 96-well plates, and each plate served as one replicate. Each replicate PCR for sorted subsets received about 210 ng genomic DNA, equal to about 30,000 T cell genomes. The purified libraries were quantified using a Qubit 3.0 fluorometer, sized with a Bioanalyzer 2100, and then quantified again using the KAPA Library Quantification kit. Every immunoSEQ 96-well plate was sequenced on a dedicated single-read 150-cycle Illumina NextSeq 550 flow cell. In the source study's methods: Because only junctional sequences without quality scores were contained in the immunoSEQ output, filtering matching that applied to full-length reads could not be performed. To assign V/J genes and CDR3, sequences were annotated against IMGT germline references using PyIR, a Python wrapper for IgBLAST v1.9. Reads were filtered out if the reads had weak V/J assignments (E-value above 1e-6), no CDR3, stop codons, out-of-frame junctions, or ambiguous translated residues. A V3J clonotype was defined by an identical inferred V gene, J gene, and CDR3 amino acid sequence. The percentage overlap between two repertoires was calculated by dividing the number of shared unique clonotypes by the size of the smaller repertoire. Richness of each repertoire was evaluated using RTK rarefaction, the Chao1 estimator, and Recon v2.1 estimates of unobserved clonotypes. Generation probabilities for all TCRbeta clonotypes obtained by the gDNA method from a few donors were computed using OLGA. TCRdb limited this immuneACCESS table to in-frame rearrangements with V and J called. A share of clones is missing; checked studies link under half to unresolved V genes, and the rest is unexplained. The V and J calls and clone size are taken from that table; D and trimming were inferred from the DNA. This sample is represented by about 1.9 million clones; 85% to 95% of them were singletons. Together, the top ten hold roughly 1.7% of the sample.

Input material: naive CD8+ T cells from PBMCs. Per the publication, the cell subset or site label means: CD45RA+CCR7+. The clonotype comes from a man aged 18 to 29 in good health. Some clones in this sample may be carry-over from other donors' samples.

The DNA sequence is given as TGTGCCAGCAGCTGGGGAGGGATTGGAGATACGCAGTATTTT. Translated, it reads CASSWGGIGDTQYF. Rearrangement joined TRBV5-6 to TRBJ2-3; 7 nucleotides in the junction match TRBD2. Counted from cysteine to phenylalanine, this CDR3 has 14 amino acids. Only CDR3 DNA is held: 42 bases, read in frame from base 1. At the junction V is shortened by 3 bases and J by 5 bases; bases outside the gene matches: 6. The germline V gene sets CDR1 to SGHDT and CDR2 to YYEEEE.